Below, 31 T cell receptor beta chains from the same sample are listed, as sequenced in a study of blood T cell repertoires in COVID-19. Assay used: immunoSEQ multiplex PCR; TCRdb lists only in-frame clones, some missing. In the table there are some 200,000 clones, around 89% of which are singletons. The sequenced sample was peripheral blood. The receptors originated from a man between 65 and 85 years old with acute or convalescent COVID-19.

The CDR3 is CASSPTGSSNYGYTF. The CDR3 region has the DNA TGTGCCAGCAGTCCTACCGGGAGCTCTAACTATGGCTACACCTTC. The rearrangement links TRBV2 to TRBJ1-2, with unresolved D. Trimming left V 5 bases short and J 0 bases short, with 13 bases between. In germline, CDR1 is SNHLY, CDR2 FYNNEI. There are 15 residues in the CDR3. Full variable domain (rest looked up from reference TRBV2 and TRBJ1-2): EPEVTQTPSHQVTQMGQEVILRCVPISNHLYFYWYRQILGQKVEFLVSFYNNEISEKSEIFDDQFSVERPDGSNFTLKIRSTKLEDSAMYFCASSPTGSSNYGYTFGSGTRLTVV.

J is TRBJ2-7 and V is TRBV5-1; TRBD1 matches 9 bases. CDR3 size: 15 residues. J was trimmed by 4 bases and V by 1 base; bases with no gene match: 6. Germline CDR1 and CDR2: SGHRS and YFSETQ. The CDR3 DNA follows: TGCGCCAGCAGCTTGTCCGGGACAGGGAAATACGAGCAGTACTTC. It codes for CASSLSGTGKYEQYF.

The chain couples TRBV19 to TRBJ1-3, with TRBD1 matching over 9 bases. CDR1 and CDR2 (germline): LNHDA, SQIVND (reference sequence). The V gene end was trimmed by 10 bases and the J gene end by 4 bases; junction bases not matched to a gene: 2. CDR3 length: 12 amino acids. CDR3 loop: CATGTGGNTIYF. In DNA form, the CDR3 reads TGTGCCACCGGGACAGGGGGAAACACCATATATTTT.

J is TRBJ1-4 and V is TRBV2; D is possibly TRBD1 (6 bases). CDR1 SNHLY and CDR2 FYNNEI come from the germline V gene. With 0 bases removed from V and 7 bases from J, the gap between germline ends came to 15 bases. The CDR3 covers 16 residues. In DNA, the CDR3 is TGTGCCAGCAGTGAAGCGGGAACAGGGTCCGGTGAAAAACTGTTTTTT. Residues: CASSEAGTGSGEKLFF.

V usage is TRBV11-2 and J usage is TRBJ2-3; D possibly corresponds to TRBD1 (5 bases). The CDR3 spans 14 residues. Trimming pared 6 bases from V and 0 bases from J, leaving 10 bases between. Looked up from germline, CDR1 is SGHAT and CDR2 is FQNNGV. CDR3 DNA sequence: TGTGCCAGCAGTCGGGCAGGGAGCACAGATACGCAGTATTTT. It specifies CASSRAGSTDTQYF. The whole variable domain, remainder taken from reference TRBV11-2 and TRBJ2-3, is EAGVAQSPRYKIIEKRQSVAFWCNPISGHATLYWYQQILGQGPKLLIQFQNNGVVDDSQLPKDRFSAERLKGVDSTLKIQPAKLEDSAVYLCASSRAGSTDTQYFGPGTRLTVL.

The chain couples TRBV5-6 to TRBJ1-5; possibly TRBD1 for D (6 bases). Germline assignment: CDR1 SGHDT and CDR2 YYEEEE. The CDR3 consists of 15 residues. V lost 2 bases and J lost 7, with 16 bases in between. The CDR3 spells CASSFQGQAGQPQHF. The CDR3 DNA reads TGTGCCAGCAGCTTTCAGGGGCAGGCTGGCCAGCCCCAGCATTTT.

The rearrangement links TRBV11-2 to TRBJ1-4, with 8 nucleotides matching TRBD1. Germline CDR1 reads SGHAT; CDR2 reads FQNNGV. This CDR3 has 15 residues. The V gene end was trimmed by 5 bases and the J gene end by 5 bases; junction bases not matched to a gene: 7. CDR3 coding DNA: TGTGCCAGCAGCCGTGGACAGGGAAAGAATGAAAAACTGTTTTTT. Translation: CASSRGQGKNEKLFF. The full variable domain, in which reference TRBV11-2 and TRBJ1-4 provide the parts outside the CDR3, is EAGVAQSPRYKIIEKRQSVAFWCNPISGHATLYWYQQILGQGPKLLIQFQNNGVVDDSQLPKDRFSAERLKGVDSTLKIQPAKLEDSAVYLCASSRGQGKNEKLFFGSGTQLSVL.

This chain links TRBV2 with TRBJ2-7; D is perhaps TRBD2 (6 bases). V was clipped by 9 bases and J by 2 bases, with 14 bases between them. The germline CDR1 and CDR2 sequences are SNHLY and FYNNEI. The CDR3 is 13 residues long. CDR3 in DNA: TGTGCCAGTAGGAACGGGGGTACCTACGAGCAGTACTTC. Its protein product is CASRNGGTYEQYF.

This rearrangement joins TRBV21-1 to TRBJ2-7; the table's D call of TRBD2 was not tested on the DNA. TRBV21-1 is deemed a pseudogene. The CDR3 totals 12 residues. CDR3 sequence: CASSTIPREQYF. CDR3 DNA sequence: TGTGCCAGCAGTACCATACCTAGAGAGCAGTACTTC.

The V and J genes are TRBV10-3 and TRBJ2-2; 7 nucleotides agree with TRBD2. The CDR3 contains 14 residues. Trimming took 6 bases from V and 0 from J; bases not matched to a gene: 1. Germline assignment: CDR1 ENHRY and CDR2 SYGVKD. The CDR3 sequence is CAIRAGSNTGELFF. The CDR3 coding sequence is TGTGCCATCAGAGCGGGATCGAACACCGGGGAGCTGTTTTTT.

The chain is built from TRBV7-2 and TRBJ2-7; TRBD1 might be the D (6 bases). V was trimmed by 1 base and J by 0 bases, leaving 13 bases between them. Germline V gene lookup returns CDR1 SGHTA and CDR2 FQGNSA. The CDR3 sequence is 16 residues long. Here the CDR3 reads CASSLVAPDSSYEQYF. The DNA of the CDR3 is TGTGCCAGCAGCTTAGTGGCGCCGGACAGCTCCTACGAGCAGTACTTC.

This clone is a singleton in its sample. CDR3 loop: CASSWGQGAQGTEAFF. As DNA, the CDR3 is TGTGCCAGCAGCTGGGGACAGGGGGCGCAAGGCACTGAAGCTTTCTTT. V is TRBV5-4 and J is TRBJ1-1; 12 bases map to TRBD1. The trim removed 3 bases at V and 4 bases at J, leaving 7 bases unmatched. The CDR3 consists of 16 residues. Germline CDR1 reads SGHNT; CDR2 reads YYREEE (reference sequence).

The V call is TRBV7-9, the J call TRBJ1-1; D is unresolved. This CDR3 spans 14 amino acids. Deletions cut 0 bases from V and 0 bases from J, with 5 bases between. CDR1 and CDR2 (germline): SEHNR, FQNEAQ (reference sequence). CDR3: CASSLARLNTEAFF. The DNA for the CDR3 is TGTGCCAGCAGCTTAGCGCGGTTGAACACTGAAGCTTTCTTT.

This clone has ten or more counts. This chain connects TRBV6-1 to TRBJ1-2; D possibly corresponds to TRBD1 (6 bases). Looked up from germline, CDR1 is MNHNS and CDR2 is SASEGT. V was clipped by 1 base and J by 11 bases, with 17 bases between them. This CDR3 is built from 14 residues. CDR3 sequence (DNA): TGTGCCAGCAGTGAAGAAGTAGGGACAAAGGATTACACCTTC. This encodes CASSEEVGTKDYTF.

The chain couples TRBV18 to TRBJ1-2; 8 bases are shared with TRBD1. Germline V CDR1 and CDR2: KGHSH, LQKENI. The CDR3 has 16 amino acids. The ends lost 4 bases at V and 0 bases at J; junction bases unmatched: 7. The CDR3 nucleotides read TGTGCCAGCTCACAACGTCAGGGGGCTGCTAACTATGGCTACACCTTC. It encodes CASSQRQGAANYGYTF.

The rearrangement uses TRBV20-1 and TRBJ1-1; D ambiguous. The V gene lost 6 bases and the J gene lost 5 bases, with 10 bases spanning the gap. The CDR3 covers 11 residues. Germline CDR1 DFQATT, CDR2 SNEGSKA (reference sequence). The CDR3 reads CSANSGTEAFF. CDR3 sequence (DNA): TGCAGTGCGAATTCGGGGACTGAAGCTTTCTTT.

This clone was seen many times. V and J are TRBV3-1 (or the pseudogene TRBV3-2) and TRBJ2-3; 9 positions match TRBD1. CDR3 length: 16 amino acids. Germline assignment: CDR1 LGHDT and CDR2 YNNKEL (reference sequence). J gave up 6 bases and V 0 bases, and 7 bases lay outside the gene matches. CDR3 residues: CASSQERRQGEDTQYF. In DNA, the CDR3 is TGTGCCAGCAGCCAAGAGAGGAGACAGGGGGAGGATACGCAGTATTTT.

V is TRBV4-2 and J is TRBJ2-2; tentative D call: TRBD2 (6 bases). The CDR3 consists of 18 residues. The germline V gene has CDR1 LGHNA and CDR2 YNFKEQ. V was cut by 0 bases and J by 7 bases, with 21 bases left in between. Here the CDR3 reads CASSQEYGRGRVGGELFF. CDR3 DNA sequence: TGTGCCAGCAGCCAAGAATATGGGCGGGGTAGGGTTGGCGGGGAGCTGTTTTTT.

V and J are TRBV7-8 and TRBJ2-1; weak D call: TRBD2 (5 bases). CDR1 and CDR2 (germline): SGHVS, FQNEAQ. The CDR3 covers 11 residues. V lost 5 bases, J lost 8 bases, and 7 bases lay in between. The CDR3 loop is CASSDGDEQFF. CDR3 DNA: TGTGCCAGCAGCGACGGGGATGAGCAGTTCTTC.

This chain joins TRBV7-9 and TRBJ2-4, with D possibly being TRBD1 (5 bases). The CDR3 totals 15 residues. Germline V gives CDR1 SEHNR, CDR2 FQNEAQ (reference sequence). The V end lost 4 bases, the J end lost 0 bases, and 10 bases lay between the germline ends. CDR3 sequence reads: CASSSGHLAKNIQYF. The DNA of the CDR3 is TGTGCCAGCAGCTCCGGACACCTAGCCAAAAACATTCAGTACTTC.

This chain joins TRBV7-8 and TRBJ2-1, with 7 nucleotides matching TRBD1. The germline CDR1 and CDR2 sequences are SGHVS and FQNEAQ. V lost 7 bases to trimming and J lost 3 bases; unmatched junction nucleotides: 6. There are 14 residues in the CDR3. The CDR3 nucleotides read TGTGCCAGCAACCTACGGACAGGCTACAATGAGCAGTTCTTC. This gives the protein CASNLRTGYNEQFF.

This chain uses TRBV5-1 with TRBJ2-5, with 12 positions matching TRBD1. The CDR3 covers 16 residues. Losses at the gene ends were 6 bases for V and 5 bases for J; bases not matched to a gene: 11. Germline CDR1 SGHRS, CDR2 YFSETQ. CDR3 coding DNA: TGCGCCAGCACCGTTACCGGGACAGGGGGCCTGGAGACCCAGTACTTC. Translation gives CASTVTGTGGLETQYF.

The chain uses TRBV10-3 and TRBJ1-1, with no clear D. Trimming stripped 0 bases from V and 0 bases from J, with 8 bases between. Per germline, CDR1 ENHRY and CDR2 SYGVKD. The CDR3 has 15 residues. The CDR3 nucleotides read TGTGCCATCAGTGAGTCGTATCAGTTGAACACTGAAGCTTTCTTT. Translating gives CAISESYQLNTEAFF.

This chain connects TRBV2 to TRBJ1-1; no reliable D call. V gave up 6 bases and J gave up 4 bases, with 12 bases separating them. CDR1 is SNHLY, CDR2 FYNNEI, per germline. This CDR3 contains 13 residues. In nucleotides, the CDR3 is TGTGCCAGCAGCGGGAATCAAGTCACTGAAGCTTTCTTT. Translation: CASSGNQVTEAFF.

The chain combines TRBV19 with TRBJ2-7; TRBD1 aligns across 8 bases. The ends lost 4 bases at V and 2 bases at J; junction bases unmatched: 10. Germline loops: CDR1 LNHDA, CDR2 SQIVND (reference sequence). The CDR3 sequence is 16 residues long. The CDR3 DNA follows: TGTGCCAGTAGTACAAGAGACAGGGGACGACCCTACGAGCAGTACTTC. Its translation is CASSTRDRGRPYEQYF.

Written as DNA, the CDR3 is TGTGCCAGCAGCCAAGCCAGGACAGGGGGCAAGTACGAGCAGTACTTC. Its translation: CASSQARTGGKYEQYF. This chain connects TRBV14 to TRBJ2-7, with 11 bases fitting TRBD1. The CDR3 is made up of 16 amino acids. Germline V gene lookup returns CDR1 SGHDN and CDR2 FVKESK. V was pared by 1 base and J by 4 bases, with 6 bases of the junction left unmatched.

CDR3 DNA: TGTGCCAGCAGCGACGAGGGAGGGTCTAATGAAAAACTGTTTTTT. This translates into CASSDEGGSNEKLFF. The chain employs TRBV3-1 (or the pseudogene TRBV3-2) and TRBJ1-4; D gene ambiguous. The V gene lost 5 bases and the J gene lost 3 bases, with 13 bases spanning the gap. The V gene's germline CDR1 is LGHDT and CDR2 YNNKEL (reference sequence). The CDR3 consists of 15 residues.

The chain employs TRBV29-1 and TRBJ2-3; tentative D call: TRBD2 (6 bases). The CDR3 contains 14 residues. Germline lookup yields CDR1 SQVTM and CDR2 ANQGSEA. Trimming pared 4 bases from V and 4 bases from J, leaving 15 bases between. The CDR3 DNA follows: TGCAGCGTTGGAGGATGGGTAGCGGCAGATACGCAGTATTTT. Translation gives CSVGGWVAADTQYF.

The chain uses TRBV3-1 (or the pseudogene TRBV3-2) and TRBJ1-6; D remains ambiguous. The germline V and J ends were trimmed by 1 base and 15 bases, with 19 bases remaining between them. Per germline, CDR1 LGHDT and CDR2 YNNKEL (reference sequence). The CDR3 loop spans 15 amino acids. The CDR3 nucleotides are TGTGCCAGCAGCCAAGTACTCTGGACGGGCGGGGACCTCCACTTT. Translating gives CASSQVLWTGGDLHF.

As concerns this clone: Other DNA sequences from this sample encode an identical CDR3 as well. The J gene is TRBJ1-1, the V gene TRBV29-1; D is perhaps TRBD1 (5 bases). V dropped 5 bases and J dropped 3 bases, with 10 bases sitting between them. The V gene's germline CDR1 is SQVTM and CDR2 ANQGSEA. This CDR3 spans 12 amino acids. CDR3 sequence reads: CSVSGGDTEAFF. The CDR3 DNA is TGCAGCGTTAGCGGGGGAGACACTGAAGCTTTCTTT. The complete variable domain, with remaining parts taken from reference TRBV29-1 and TRBJ1-1, reads SAVISQKPSRDICQRGTSLTIQCQVDSQVTMMFWYRQQPGQSLTLIATANQGSEATYESGFVIDKFPISRPNLTFSTLTVSNMSPEDSSIYLCSVSGGDTEAFFGQGTRLTVV.

J is TRBJ2-3 and V is TRBV27; D is possibly TRBD1 (6 bases). The CDR3 extends over 14 amino acids. Germline CDR1 is MNHEY and CDR2 is SMNVEV (reference sequence). Trimming took off 5 bases at V and 1 base at J, with 10 bases between the two ends. This CDR3 reads CASSMGHGTDTQYF. CDR3 coding DNA: TGTGCCAGCAGTATGGGACACGGCACAGATACGCAGTATTTT.